This TCR beta chain stems from a study of STAT5B mutations in CD4+ large granular lymphocyte leukemia. Profiling relied on immunoSEQ multiplex PCR, and the TCRdb table lists in-frame clones only, not all of them. The table includes more than 40,000 clones, roughly four fifths detected once. This CDR3 is 14 amino acids long. The receptor comes from a human donor in good health. Sequenced sample: CD4+ T cells from blood buffy coats. The chain combines TRBV21-1 with TRBJ2-7; the D call TRBD1 from the table was never checked on the DNA. TRBV21-1 corresponds to a pseudogene. CDR3 sequence reads: CASSKVNVGGEQYF. The CDR3 region has the DNA TGTGCCAGCAGCAAAGTGAATGTAGGGGGCGAGCAGTACTTC.